This passage covers 15 T cell receptor beta chains from one sample sequenced in a study of tumor and adjacent non-tumor tissue in lung cancer. This sample's RNA came from whole unsorted tissue. Three rounds of nested PCR, following a modified ARM-PCR protocol, produced the TCRbeta library. TCRdb fed the multiplex PCR reads into MiXCR, producing one record per CDR3 protein. The sample lists 90,000 to 130,000 distinct CDR3 sequences, over 75% seen once, with approximately 22% in the top ten. The source material was lung tumor tissue. These receptors were obtained from a man aged 70 or older with non-small cell lung cancer.

The chain uses TRBV29-1 and TRBJ2-5; 9 nucleotides agree with TRBD2. Germline lookup yields CDR1 SQVTM and CDR2 ANQGSEA. This CDR3 region has 15 residues. The DNA for the CDR3 is TGCAGTGTGGATGGACCAGCGGGGGGTAAGGAGACCCAGTACTTC. Its protein is CSVDGPAGGKETQYF.

This chain connects TRBV29-1 to TRBJ1-1, with 10 positions matching TRBD1. There are 13 residues in the CDR3. Germline V gene lookup returns CDR1 SQVTM and CDR2 ANQGSEA. CDR3 sequence reads: CCARQGARSEAFF. CDR3 sequence (DNA): TGCTGCGCAAGACAGGGGGCGAGATCTGAAGCTTTCTTT.

With regard to this clonotype: Sequence at one end of the junction differs from germline and may be a read error. The gene calls are TRBV5-4 and TRBJ2-6; a weak D match, TRBD2 (6 bases). Germline CDR1 SGHNT, CDR2 YYREEE (reference sequence). This CDR3 is built from 18 residues. CDR3 in amino acids: CASSAEEGYSSGANILNF. The CDR3 bases are TGTGCCAGCAGCGCCGAGGAGGGTTATAGCTCTGGGGCCAACATCCTGAATTTC.

A note on this clonotype: This could be a read error, since a much larger clone is one nucleotide away. The V and J genes are TRBV12-3 or TRBV12-4 and TRBJ2-3, with 8 bases identical to TRBD1. The CDR3 length is 13 residues. The CDR3 DNA reads TGTGTCAGCAGTCCAGGGGGCGTCGATACGCAGTATTTT. It translates to CVSSPGGVDTQYF.

V is TRBV11-2 and J is TRBJ1-1; no firm D call. The CDR3 sequence is 14 residues long. Germline assignment: CDR1 SGHAT and CDR2 FQNNGV. Trimming stripped 4 bases from V and 1 base from J, with 10 bases between. This CDR3 reads CASSSRMGNTEAFF. The CDR3 DNA is TGTGCCAGCAGCTCACGAATGGGGAACACTGAAGCTTTCTTT.

About this clonotype: A read error is possible here, since a much larger clone lies one base away. V and J are TRBV28 and TRBJ1-1; maybe TRBD1 (6 bases). Germline V gene data show CDR1 as MDHEN and CDR2 as SYDVKM. This CDR3 region has 14 residues. V gave up 7 bases and J gave up 1 base, with 13 bases separating them. The CDR3 sequence is CASTPRTENTEAFF. Written as DNA, the CDR3 is TGTGCCAGCACCCCCAGGACAGAGAACACTGAAGCTTTCTTT. Drawing the rest from reference TRBV28 and TRBJ1-1, the complete variable domain is DVKVTQSSRYLVKRTGEKVFLECVQDMDHENMFWYRQDPGLGLRLIYFSYDVKMKEKGDIPEGYSVSREKKERFSLILESASTNQTSMYLCASTPRTENTEAFFGQGTRLTVV.

V is TRBV20-1 and J is TRBJ2-7; TRBD2 is a possible D gene (7 bases). The germline V gene has CDR1 DFQATT and CDR2 SNEGSKA (reference sequence). Trimming stripped 8 bases from V and 2 bases from J, with 22 bases between. This CDR3 is built from 15 residues. The CDR3 nucleotides read TGCAGTCTTAGAGTAGGACTAGGGGGGACCTACGAGCAGTACTTC. Residues: CSLRVGLGGTYEQYF.

A note on this clonotype: At one end the junction does not follow the germline gene, possibly because of a read error. This chain links TRBV5-6 with TRBJ2-5; no reliable D call. The V gene's germline CDR1 is SGHDT and CDR2 YYEEEE. There are 12 residues in the CDR3. The DNA for the CDR3 is TGTGTCAGCAGTTACATAGAAGAGACCCAGTACTTC. This gives the protein CVSSYIEETQYF.

This clonotype was recorded once. At one end, the junction sequence differs from germline, possibly due to a read error. The chain is built from TRBV20-1 and TRBJ1-2; D gene uncertain. CDR1 and CDR2 from the germline V gene are DFQATT and SNEGSKA (reference sequence). The CDR3 extends over 13 amino acids. The CDR3 DNA follows: TGCAGTGGTAGAGTTGGAGTTACCTATTGCTACACCTTC. The encoded protein is CSGRVGVTYCYTF.

Details on this clonotype: A read error may produce the germline difference seen at one junction end. V and J are TRBV5-4 and TRBJ1-2; no clear D gene. There are 13 residues in the CDR3. The germline CDR1 and CDR2 sequences are SGHNT and YYREEE (reference sequence). CDR3 sequence reads: CVSSLGVNCGYTF. In nucleotides, the CDR3 is TGTGTCAGCAGCTTGGGCGTTAACTGTGGCTACACCTTC.

V gene TRBV6-5 combines with J gene TRBJ2-5; D not resolved. With 4 bases removed from V and 2 bases from J, the gap between germline ends came to 20 bases. This CDR3 comprises 17 residues. Germline V gene lookup returns CDR1 MNHEY and CDR2 SVGAGI. CDR3 sequence (DNA): TGTGCCAGCAGTTCCGCCGTGACTGGGCTCCCACAAGAGACCCAGTACTTC. Translated: CASSSAVTGLPQETQYF.

Comment on this clonotype: The missing conserved phenylalanine or tryptophan at the end of this CDR3 makes a read error likely. The V gene is TRBV6-2 or TRBV6-3, the J gene TRBJ2-1; TRBD1 matches at 7 bases. J gave up 4 bases and V 2 bases, and 8 bases lay outside the gene matches. This CDR3 has 16 residues. CDR1 and CDR2 from the germline V gene are MNHEY and SVGEGT. CDR3 region: CASSYQIGQEYNEQFS. The CDR3 DNA sequence: TGTGCCAGCAGTTACCAAATCGGACAGGAATACAATGAGCAGTTCTCA.

The table lists this clonotype with a few counts. This clone may be a read error of a much larger clone one base away. The chain recombines TRBV2 with TRBJ2-7; no firm D call. Germline V gene lookup returns CDR1 SNHLY and CDR2 FYNNEI. The CDR3 spans 13 residues. The CDR3: CANSPKQIYEQYF. The CDR3 DNA sequence: TGTGCCAACAGTCCCAAACAGATCTACGAGCAGTACTTC.

In the case of this clonotype: One junction end disagrees with the germline gene, perhaps due to a read error. The chain couples TRBV12-3 or TRBV12-4 to TRBJ2-7, with D perhaps TRBD2 (5 bases). The CDR3 covers 13 residues. The CDR3 is CACSPPDSYEQYF. CDR3 nucleotides: TGTGCCTGCAGTCCCCCGGACTCTTACGAGCAGTACTTC.

The chain employs TRBV29-1 and TRBJ1-4; D is undetermined. V shed 8 bases and J shed 8 bases, with 21 bases lying between them. Germline V gives CDR1 SQVTM, CDR2 ANQGSEA. This CDR3 is 14 amino acids long. CDR3 amino acids: CSLLSPQLGEKLFF. DNA of the CDR3: TGCAGCCTCCTAAGCCCACAGCTCGGGGAAAAACTGTTTTTT.